Each of the 23 T cell receptor beta chains below was sequenced from the same sample in a study of blood T cell repertoires in COVID-19. Data came from immunoSEQ multiplex PCR; TCRdb stores just in-frame clones and leaves some out. The sample records 70,000 to 100,000 clones, approximately 91% being singletons. Source material: peripheral blood. The receptors here all came from a man aged 60 to 75 with acute or convalescent COVID-19.

The chain uses TRBV6-2 or TRBV6-3 and TRBJ2-1; 11 positions agree with TRBD2. V trimming: 8 bases; J trimming: 2 bases; junction bases outside the gene matches: 5. CDR1 MNHEY and CDR2 SVGEGT come from the germline V gene. The CDR3 runs to 15 residues. CDR3 residues: CASCLAGGPYNEQFF. Here the CDR3 DNA reads TGTGCCAGCTGTTTAGCGGGAGGGCCCTACAATGAGCAGTTCTTC.

This clone showed up just once. This chain uses TRBV2 with TRBJ2-7; 7 positions match TRBD2. This CDR3 contains 16 residues. CDR1 and CDR2 from the germline V gene are SNHLY and FYNNEI. V was pared by 7 bases and J by 9 bases, with 21 bases of the junction left unmatched. The CDR3 protein is CASTPPADIPGGGQYF. CDR3 coding DNA: TGTGCCAGCACTCCCCCTGCTGACATACCGGGGGGTGGGCAGTACTTC.

This rearrangement joins TRBV11-3 to TRBJ2-1; D uncertain. The V gene lost 0 bases and the J gene lost 5 bases, with 5 bases spanning the gap. The CDR3 spans 13 residues. CDR1 and CDR2 (germline): SGHNT, YENEEA. The CDR3 DNA sequence: TGTGCCAGCAGCTTAGAGTCTAACAATGAGCAGTTCTTC. It yields the protein CASSLESNNEQFF.

The gene calls are TRBV11-2 and TRBJ1-2; D is uncertain. The CDR3 has 14 residues. CDR1 and CDR2 from the germline V gene are SGHAT and FQNNGV. Deletions cut 3 bases from V and 4 bases from J, with 12 bases between. CDR3 sequence: CASSFGLAGYGYTF. The CDR3 DNA reads as TGTGCCAGCAGCTTCGGGCTCGCGGGCTATGGCTACACCTTC.

The chain has TRBV6-6 and TRBJ2-1; D is ambiguous. The CDR3 runs 13 residues. Germline V gene data show CDR1 as MNHNY and CDR2 as SVGAGI (reference sequence). V dropped 0 bases and J dropped 5 bases, with 5 bases sitting between them. CDR3: CASSYSQDNEQFF. The CDR3 DNA follows: TGTGCCAGCAGTTACTCTCAGGACAATGAGCAGTTCTTC.

The chain is built from TRBV7-2 and TRBJ2-5; D gene ambiguous. Trimming left V 6 bases short and J 7 bases short, with 12 bases between. Germline V CDR1 and CDR2: SGHTA, FQGNSA. This CDR3 has 12 amino acids. In DNA, the CDR3 is TGTGCCAGCAGTGCAATCTTCGGGACCCAGTACTTC. The encoded protein is CASSAIFGTQYF.

The CDR3 region is CASSPKSGTGTDTQYF. CDR3 DNA: TGTGCCAGCAGCCCCAAGAGCGGGACCGGCACAGATACGCAGTATTTT. This sequence joins TRBV7-2 and TRBJ2-3, with TRBD2 matching 7 bases. CDR3 length equals 16 residues. Germline CDR1 reads SGHTA; CDR2 reads FQGNSA. J lost 1 base, V lost 5 bases, and 9 bases had no gene match.

This clone has a single count. The chain couples TRBV14 to TRBJ2-1; 8 nucleotides align to TRBD2. The germline V gene has CDR1 SGHDN and CDR2 FVKESK. J lost 0 bases, V lost 4 bases, and 14 bases had no gene match. The CDR3 is made up of 19 amino acids. The CDR3 nucleotides are TGTGCCAGCAGCCGGGCGGGAGGTTTCCTCGTCAGCTCCTACAATGAGCAGTTCTTC. Residues: CASSRAGGFLVSSYNEQFF.

This clone was counted once. The V call is TRBV28, the J call TRBJ1-3; the match to TRBD1 covers 7 bases. The ends lost 2 bases at V and 2 bases at J; junction bases unmatched: 3. There are 15 residues in the CDR3. CDR1 and CDR2 from the germline V gene are MDHEN and SYDVKM. Here the CDR3 reads CASSLEGAAGNTIYF. For the CDR3, the DNA is TGTGCCAGCAGTTTAGAGGGGGCGGCTGGAAACACCATATATTTT.

This chain links TRBV9 with TRBJ2-1; 7 positions agree with TRBD1. The CDR3 is 13 amino acids. V shed 3 bases and J 7 bases; nucleotides not matched to a gene: 4. Germline V lookup: CDR1 SGDLS, CDR2 YYNGEE. In DNA form, the CDR3 reads TGTGCCAGCAGCGGACAGGGTTGGAATGAGCAGTTCTTC. This encodes CASSGQGWNEQFF.

The chain recombines TRBV7-2 with TRBJ2-5; 11 positions agree with TRBD1. From germline, CDR1 is SGHTA and CDR2 FQGNSA. This CDR3 comprises 17 residues. Trimming at V came to 3 bases and at J to 3 bases, leaving 9 bases not matched to a gene. The CDR3 bases are TGTGCCAGCAGCTTTGGGGACAGGGGGATAACTGAAGAGACCCAGTACTTC. Amino acids: CASSFGDRGITEETQYF.

The genes are TRBV5-6 and TRBJ2-3, with 9 bases fitting TRBD2. Unmatched junction bases numbered 1, after V lost 0 bases and J lost 5 bases. The germline CDR1 and CDR2 sequences are SGHDT and YYEEEE. This CDR3 contains 14 residues. The CDR3 nucleotides are TGTGCCAGCAGCTTGGCACTAGCGGGAGATACGCAGTATTTT. Translated, it gives CASSLALAGDTQYF.

The chain carries TRBV4-2 and TRBJ1-2, with a weak D call TRBD1 (5 bases). Germline V gives CDR1 LGHNA, CDR2 YNFKEQ. V was trimmed by 5 bases and J by 4 bases, leaving 11 bases between them. This CDR3 is 13 amino acids long. CDR3 in amino acids: CASSTDGGYGYTF. The CDR3 nucleotides are TGTGCCAGCAGCACGGACGGGGGCTATGGCTACACCTTC.

The J gene is TRBJ1-3, the V gene TRBV28; a possible D gene is TRBD1 (6 bases). Germline lookup yields CDR1 MDHEN and CDR2 SYDVKM. V lost 2 bases and J lost 2, with 16 bases in between. This CDR3 has 17 amino acids. This CDR3 reads CASSLRHTTGAGNTIYF. CDR3 nucleotides: TGTGCCAGCAGTTTACGCCACACGACAGGAGCTGGAAACACCATATATTTT.

This rearrangement joins TRBV11-3 to TRBJ1-2, with D unresolved. The CDR3 length is 14 residues. Trimming took 1 base from V and 4 from J, leaving 10 bases between them. Looked up from germline, CDR1 is SGHNT and CDR2 is YENEEA. The CDR3, as DNA: TGTGCCAGCAGCTTAGGTCCCGGGTTCTATGGCTACACCTTC. Its translation: CASSLGPGFYGYTF.

The V call is TRBV29-1, the J call TRBJ1-5; TRBD1 is a possible D gene (5 bases). Per germline, CDR1 SQVTM and CDR2 ANQGSEA. Deletions cut 4 bases from V and 3 bases from J, with 10 bases between. This CDR3 has 13 amino acids. The CDR3 here is CSVGGANNQPQHF. In DNA form, the CDR3 reads TGCAGCGTTGGTGGGGCCAACAATCAGCCCCAGCATTTT.

This clone was recorded only once. The J gene is TRBJ1-2, the V gene TRBV11-2; 7 bases are a match to TRBD1. CDR3 length equals 14 residues. V gave up 5 bases and J gave up 4 bases; unmatched junction bases: 7. Looked up from germline, CDR1 is SGHAT and CDR2 is FQNNGV. The CDR3: CASSLLRDSYGYTF. For the CDR3, the DNA is TGTGCCAGCAGCCTCCTCCGGGACAGCTATGGCTACACCTTC.

This rearrangement joins TRBV6-6 to TRBJ1-2; D perhaps matches TRBD1 (5 bases). The CDR3 loop spans 16 amino acids. Trimming took 0 bases from V and 8 from J, leaving 19 bases between them. The germline CDR1 and CDR2 sequences are MNHNY and SVGAGI (reference sequence). The CDR3: CASSYSVRRTGDGYTF. The CDR3 DNA is TGTGCCAGCAGTTACTCGGTCCGGCGAACGGGGGACGGCTACACCTTC.

The chain has TRBV24-1 and TRBJ2-1; 8 bases match TRBD2. The trim removed 3 bases at V and 0 bases at J, leaving 9 bases unmatched. Germline V gene lookup returns CDR1 KGHDR and CDR2 SFDVKD. This CDR3 spans 18 amino acids. CDR3 sequence: CATSDGTLAGSSYNEQFF. CDR3 sequence (DNA): TGTGCCACCAGTGATGGTACTTTAGCGGGAAGCTCCTACAATGAGCAGTTCTTC.

V gene TRBV5-1 combines with J gene TRBJ2-5, with D perhaps TRBD2 (6 bases). V lost 4 bases and J 5 bases, leaving 15 bases between the germline ends. Per germline, CDR1 SGHRS and CDR2 YFSETQ. The CDR3 covers 14 residues. CDR3 in DNA: TGCGCCAGCAGCGGGGACTTTTATGGGGAGACCCAGTACTTC. Amino acid sequence: CASSGDFYGETQYF. Full variable domain (rest looked up from reference TRBV5-1 and TRBJ2-5): KAGVTQTPRYLIKTRGQQVTLSCSPISGHRSVSWYQQTPGQGLQFLFEYFSETQRNKGNFPGRFSGRQFSNSRSEMNVSTLELGDSALYLCASSGDFYGETQYFGPGTRLLVL.

V gene TRBV19 combines with J gene TRBJ1-4, with a weak D call TRBD1 (5 bases). The CDR3 loop spans 11 amino acids. The V and J ends lost 11 bases and 4 bases respectively, with 8 bases between them. Germline CDR1 is LNHDA and CDR2 is SQIVND (reference sequence). CDR3 nucleotides: TGTGCCGTGACAGATAATGAAAAACTGTTTTTT. Its translation is CAVTDNEKLFF.

This chain joins TRBV28 and TRBJ2-7, with D tentatively TRBD1 (6 bases). Germline CDR1 reads MDHEN; CDR2 reads SYDVKM. Deletions cut 5 bases from V and 0 bases from J, with 8 bases between. CDR3 length: 13 amino acids. The CDR3 DNA sequence: TGTGCCAGCAGTACAGGGATCTCCTACGAGCAGTACTTC. Its translation: CASSTGISYEQYF.

The chain joins TRBV7-9 to TRBJ2-5, with 8 bases aligning to TRBD2. The CDR3 consists of 18 residues. Trimming took 5 bases from V and 5 from J; bases not matched to a gene: 19. In germline, CDR1 is SEHNR, CDR2 FQNEAQ (reference sequence). CDR3 sequence (DNA): TGTGCCAGCAGCACCCAGACACCTTCTAGCGGGCCAGGGGAGACCCAGTACTTC. Amino acid sequence: CASSTQTPSSGPGETQYF.